This T cell receptor (beta chain) emerged from a study of T cells in Graves' hyperthyroidism and ophthalmopathy. Study-level results: Clonotypes that were expanded in thyroid above 0.001 mostly appeared in blood too.

V lost 5 bases to trimming and J lost 7 bases, with 18 bases between them. This CDR3 comprises 15 residues. This clonotype was observed a few times. Its antigen is unidentified. There were TCR beta CDR3 regions amplified from RNA transcripts. RT-PCR in the first round (using the HTBI primer set) targeted the TCR CDR3. From the multiplex PCR reads, TCRdb called clonotypes with MiXCR, one entry per CDR3 protein. The sample includes around 800,000 distinct CDR3 sequences, 38% of them seen just once. The sequence derives from a man younger than 35 with Graves' hyperthyroidism. The chain combines TRBV12-3 or TRBV12-4 with TRBJ1-5; D might be TRBD1 (5 bases). Sequencing used blood. DNA of the CDR3: TGTGCCAGCAGTCCCGGGACGACGTCGGACCAGCCCCAGCATTTT. It encodes CASSPGTTSDQPQHF.